The clone carrying this T cell receptor (beta chain) was seen a handful of times. The CDR3 consists of 13 residues. J lost 4 bases, V lost 3 bases, and 1 base had no gene match. The germline gives CDR1 SGHRS, CDR2 YFSETQ. This sample was included in a study of blood T cell repertoires in COVID-19. Study-level background: Whether acute or convalescent, the COVID-19 samples came from the United States, Italy and Spain.

Sequenced by immunoSEQ multiplex PCR; TCRdb stores in-frame clones only, minus some. Found here are 250,000 to 350,000 clones, approximately 86% of them singletons; the top ten hold around 1%. The genes are TRBV5-1 and TRBJ1-1; TRBD1 agrees at 9 bases. The sequenced material came from PBMCs or T cells enriched from blood (not recorded which). The TCR sequence derives from a woman aged 25 to 39 who had recovered from COVID-19. CDR3 sequence (DNA): TGCGCCAGCAGCTGGACAGGGGCCACTGAAGCTTTCTTT. Translating gives CASSWTGATEAFF. The complete variable domain, with remaining parts taken from reference TRBV5-1 and TRBJ1-1, reads KAGVTQTPRYLIKTRGQQVTLSCSPISGHRSVSWYQQTPGQGLQFLFEYFSETQRNKGNFPGRFSGRQFSNSRSEMNVSTLELGDSALYLCASSWTGATEAFFGQGTRLTVV.